This record covers a single T cell receptor (beta chain). This clonotype appeared a few times. Its antigen remains unidentified. It has no much larger one-base neighbor in the sample; base qualities were not kept. V sheds 3 bases and J sheds 3 bases, leaving 8 bases between their ends. From its cysteine to its phenylalanine, the CDR3 spans 14 amino acids. Just CDR3 DNA is preserved here, 42 bases in frame from base 1. The germline V gene (reference sequence) specifies LNHDA as CDR1 and SQIVND as CDR2. The data stem from a study of T cell repertoires in cytomegalovirus infection (dated by TCRdb to between 2018 and 2020). Background for the entire study: Recently identified HLA-C-restricted CMV epitopes, whose presentation resists viral immunomodulation, were targeted by peptide stimulations together with well-studied HLA-B-restricted epitopes. The HLA type of each donor mattered for the analysis, because public TCR beta signatures pointed to carriage of CMV infection along with the matching HLA type. What the work shows at the level of the full study, not this receptor alone: The ex vivo response was dominated by HLA-C-restricted CMV-specific TCR beta clonotypes, which also provided the single most frequent clonotype in two of eight donors. In both this cohort and an independent cohort of approximately 350 donors, the cumulative frequency of public TCR beta family members distinguished carriers of CMV infection plus the relevant HLA type.

What this sample's treatment or condition label stands for: in vitro stimulation with specific CMV peptide epitopes to enrich CMV-specific T cells. This sample was sequenced with an Illumina HiSeq 1500. TCRdb itself trimmed the public reads at Q25 with fastp, ran MiXCR and retained productive beta chains. Every entry covers one CDR3 protein and lists the most common genes and DNA from its rows. The sample table shows approximately 89,000 distinct CDR3 sequences, and 20% to 30% are seen once. In total, the top ten clones hold around 50% of the sample. The rearranged chain carries TRBV19 and TRBJ2-2, with the D gene not clear enough to name. The material was CD8+ T cells from cultured PBMCs, obtained from culture after CMV antigen stimulation. The sequence derives from a human donor in good health (CMV status not recorded). Some clones in this sample may be carry-over from other donors' samples. Here is the DNA: TGTGCCAGTAGTATGACACGATACACCGGGGAGCTGTTTTTT. It translates as CASSMTRYTGELFF. The entire variable domain, with the stretches around the CDR3 drawn from the reference TRBV19 and TRBJ2-2 proteins, is DGGITQSPKYLFRKEGQNVTLSCEQNLNHDAMYWYRQDPGQGLRLIYYSQIVNDFQKGDIAEGYSVSREKKESFPLTVTSAQKNPTAFYLCASSMTRYTGELFFGEGSRLTVL.